The 19 T cell receptor beta chains below all came from one sample that was sequenced in a study of T-cell memory formation after mild COVID-19. From the 5' RACE reads, TCRdb called clonotypes with MiXCR, one entry per CDR3 protein. The sample shows 250,000 to 350,000 distinct CDR3 sequences, 15% to 20% of them seen only once. Sequenced sample: PBMCs or a T cell subset sorted from them (not recorded which). The receptors derive from a man between 18 and 35 years old who had mild COVID-19 (a few samples of this study predate the infection). Cell type and time point are not known.

On this clonotype itself: This may come from a read error, since a much larger clone is one base off. The genes are TRBV20-1 and TRBJ2-1, with D perhaps matching TRBD2 (6 bases). The CDR3 contains 15 residues. Per germline, CDR1 DFQATT and CDR2 SNEGSKA (reference sequence). The CDR3 sequence: CSASPRDGVYNEPFF. In nucleotides, the CDR3 is TGCAGTGCTAGCCCGCGGGACGGGGTCTACAATGAGCCGTTCTTC.

The chain carries TRBV7-8 and TRBJ1-5; TRBD1 agrees at 8 bases. V gave up 4 bases and J gave up 1 base; unmatched junction bases: 6. The germline CDR1 and CDR2 sequences are SGHVS and FQNEAQ. The CDR3 totals 16 residues. DNA of the CDR3: TGTGCCAGCAGCTCTACAGGGGGAGTGAGCAATCAGCCCCAGCATTTT. Residues: CASSSTGGVSNQPQHF.

The chain carries TRBV4-1 and TRBJ2-3; D call uncertain. The CDR3 covers 15 residues. Germline V gives CDR1 MGHRA, CDR2 YSYEKL. V gave up 1 base and J gave up 0 bases, with 8 bases separating them. The CDR3 DNA is TGCGCCAGCAGCCAAGTATACATCAGCACAGATACGCAGTATTTT. Its translation is CASSQVYISTDTQYF.

This clonotype has a handful of counts. The chain uses TRBV12-3 or TRBV12-4 and TRBJ1-6, with no clear D. CDR3 size: 15 residues. With 5 bases removed from V and 9 bases from J, the gap between germline ends came to 17 bases. The CDR3 DNA reads TGTGCCAGCAGTCCCGTAAGCCTCGGCGGTTCACCCCTCCACTTT. This codes for CASSPVSLGGSPLHF.

This clonotype was observed a handful of times. This chain joins TRBV12-3 or TRBV12-4 and TRBJ2-5, with 10 bases lining up with TRBD2. The J segment lost 2 bases and the V segment lost 2 bases, leaving 11 bases of the junction unmatched. The CDR3 has 18 amino acids. The DNA for the CDR3 is TGTGCCAGCAGTTTATCCCGGACTAGCGGTATACTACAAGAGACCCAGTACTTC. Protein sequence: CASSLSRTSGILQETQYF.

This clonotype was recorded at least ten times. The chain has TRBV18 and TRBJ2-3; TRBD2 agrees at 7 bases. The CDR3 totals 14 residues. CDR1 KGHSH and CDR2 LQKENI come from the germline V gene. After removal of 5 bases from V and 2 bases from J, the junction contained 4 bases not matched to a gene. CDR3 sequence reads: CASSSLAATDTQYF. The CDR3 DNA reads as TGTGCCAGCTCATCGCTAGCGGCCACAGATACGCAGTATTTT.

This clonotype came up a few times. This chain connects TRBV6-5 to TRBJ1-4, with a tentative D call TRBD1 (5 bases). Trimming shortened V by 1 base and J by 0 bases, and 6 bases separated the two germline ends. The V gene's germline CDR1 is MNHEY and CDR2 SVGAGI. This CDR3 comprises 15 residues. The CDR3: CASSYLTATNEKLFF. The DNA for the CDR3 is TGTGCCAGCAGTTACTTGACAGCAACTAATGAAAAACTGTTTTTT.

This clonotype was seen only a few times. The gene calls are TRBV24-1 and TRBJ2-3; D is unresolved. The V end lost 2 bases, the J end lost 6 bases, and 11 bases lay between the germline ends. This CDR3 comprises 14 residues. CDR1 and CDR2 (germline): KGHDR, SFDVKD. CDR3 residues: CATSDSVASDTQYF. As DNA, the CDR3 is TGTGCCACCAGTGATTCGGTAGCCTCCGATACGCAGTATTTT.

This clonotype was seen a handful of times. V and J are TRBV29-1 and TRBJ2-5, with D uncertain. The germline V gene encodes CDR1 SQVTM and CDR2 ANQGSEA. There are 15 residues in the CDR3. V lost 6 bases and J 2 bases, leaving 19 bases between the germline ends. DNA for the CDR3: TGCAGCGTCGCCCCTTCCTCTCGACGGCAAGAGACCCAGTACTTC. Translated, it gives CSVAPSSRRQETQYF.

The chain recombines TRBV6-6 with TRBJ1-5; D not resolved. The CDR3 totals 14 residues. Germline values: CDR1 MNHNY, CDR2 SVGAGI (reference sequence). Trimming cost V 5 bases and J 7 bases, with 15 bases left between them. The CDR3 loop reads CASSVTQVVQPQHF. CDR3 bases: TGTGCCAGCAGTGTCACTCAGGTCGTCCAGCCCCAGCATTTT.

The chain joins TRBV11-2 to TRBJ2-3, with TRBD1 identical over 8 bases. Germline CDR1 reads SGHAT; CDR2 reads FQNNGV. J was trimmed by 4 bases and V by 6 bases; bases with no gene match: 18. The CDR3 is 18 amino acids. CDR3 residues: CASSLFLDGTGRPDTQYF. CDR3 in DNA: TGTGCCAGCAGTCTATTCCTGGATGGGACAGGACGACCAGATACGCAGTATTTT. Looking up the rest from reference TRBV11-2 and TRBJ2-3 gives the full variable domain: EAGVAQSPRYKIIEKRQSVAFWCNPISGHATLYWYQQILGQGPKLLIQFQNNGVVDDSQLPKDRFSAERLKGVDSTLKIQPAKLEDSAVYLCASSLFLDGTGRPDTQYFGPGTRLTVL.

This clonotype was seen a handful of times. The CDR3 here is CAIRGDLEQYF. The CDR3 region has the DNA TGTGCCATCAGGGGAGACCTCGAGCAGTACTTC. V gene TRBV10-3 combines with J gene TRBJ2-7; tentative D call: TRBD2 (5 bases). The CDR3 length is 11 residues. V gave up 6 bases and J gave up 6 bases, with 9 bases separating them. In germline, CDR1 is ENHRY, CDR2 SYGVKD.

This clonotype was found a few times. The V and J genes are TRBV24-1 and TRBJ2-3; D is perhaps TRBD1 or TRBD2 (6 bases each). Trimming pared 9 bases from V and 5 bases from J, leaving 11 bases between. The CDR3 extends over 12 amino acids. Germline assignment: CDR1 KGHDR and CDR2 SFDVKD. The CDR3 is CATGGPGDTQYF. As DNA, the CDR3 is TGTGCCACCGGGGGGCCGGGAGATACGCAGTATTTT.

V usage is TRBV6-1 and J usage is TRBJ2-1; TRBD2 agrees at 8 bases. The CDR3 consists of 14 residues. CDR1 is MNHNS and CDR2 is SASEGT in the germline V gene. The V gene end was trimmed by 3 bases and the J gene end by 9 bases; junction bases not matched to a gene: 7. The CDR3 reads CASSEGLELGEQFF. The CDR3 coding sequence is TGTGCCAGCAGTGAGGGACTAGAATTAGGTGAGCAGTTCTTC.

In this sample, this clonotype turned up once. The chain recombines TRBV5-1 with TRBJ2-6; weak D call: TRBD2 (6 bases). Trimming pared 4 bases from V and 0 bases from J, leaving 14 bases between. The CDR3 sequence is 17 residues long. Germline-derived CDR1 and CDR2 are SGHRS and YFSETQ. The CDR3 bases are TGCGCCAGCAGCCCCCGGGACTTACGCTCTGGGGCCAACGTCCTGACTTTC. Its translation: CASSPRDLRSGANVLTF.

A few counts support this clonotype. The chain carries TRBV12-3 or TRBV12-4 and TRBJ2-3, with TRBD2 matching 7 bases. J was trimmed by 8 bases and V by 1 base; bases with no gene match: 6. The CDR3 covers 14 residues. The CDR3 reads CASSLDGGSGTQYF. DNA for the CDR3: TGTGCCAGCAGTTTAGACGGCGGGAGCGGTACGCAGTATTTT.

The CDR3 loop reads CASSQGLAGASTDTQYF. The CDR3 DNA follows: TGCGCCAGCAGCCAAGGCCTAGCGGGGGCTAGCACAGATACGCAGTATTTT. This chain links TRBV4-3 with TRBJ2-3; 10 positions match TRBD2. This CDR3 has 17 residues. Per germline, CDR1 LGHNA and CDR2 YSLEER. Trimming removed 1 base from V and 0 bases from J; junction bases left unmatched: 4.

This clonotype came up many times. The chain links TRBV6-5 to TRBJ2-2; the D gene is possibly TRBD2 (7 bases). The CDR3 totals 15 residues. Trimming took 4 bases from V and 5 from J, leaving 14 bases between them. Germline V gene data show CDR1 as MNHEY and CDR2 as SVGAGI. CDR3 amino acids: CASSFSGGGTGELFF. DNA of the CDR3: TGTGCCAGCAGTTTTTCGGGGGGCGGGACCGGGGAGCTGTTTTTT.

J is TRBJ2-2 and V is TRBV7-9, with D perhaps assigned TRBD1 or TRBD2 (5 bases each). The length of the CDR3 is 16 residues. Trimming shortened V by 5 bases and J by 6 bases, and 19 bases separated the two germline ends. Germline loops: CDR1 SEHNR, CDR2 FQNEAQ (reference sequence). The CDR3, as DNA: TGTGCCAGCAGCCCCGCGGGCAGGGTGAGCGCCGGGGAGCTGTTTTTT. Translating gives CASSPAGRVSAGELFF.